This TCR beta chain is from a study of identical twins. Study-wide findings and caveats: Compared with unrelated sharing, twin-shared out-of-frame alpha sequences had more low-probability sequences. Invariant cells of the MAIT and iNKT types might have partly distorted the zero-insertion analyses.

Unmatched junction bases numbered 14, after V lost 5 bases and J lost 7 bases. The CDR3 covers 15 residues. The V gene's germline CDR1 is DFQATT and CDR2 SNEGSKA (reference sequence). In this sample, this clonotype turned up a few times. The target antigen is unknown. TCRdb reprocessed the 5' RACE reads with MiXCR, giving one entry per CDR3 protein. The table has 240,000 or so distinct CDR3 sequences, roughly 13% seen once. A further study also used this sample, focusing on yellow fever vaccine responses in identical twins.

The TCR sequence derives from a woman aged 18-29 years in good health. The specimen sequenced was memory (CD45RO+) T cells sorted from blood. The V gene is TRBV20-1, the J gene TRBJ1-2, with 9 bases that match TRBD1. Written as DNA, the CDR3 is TGCAGTGCTGAAACTACCGGGACAGGGTCCAGTGGCTACACCTTC. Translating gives CSAETTGTGSSGYTF.